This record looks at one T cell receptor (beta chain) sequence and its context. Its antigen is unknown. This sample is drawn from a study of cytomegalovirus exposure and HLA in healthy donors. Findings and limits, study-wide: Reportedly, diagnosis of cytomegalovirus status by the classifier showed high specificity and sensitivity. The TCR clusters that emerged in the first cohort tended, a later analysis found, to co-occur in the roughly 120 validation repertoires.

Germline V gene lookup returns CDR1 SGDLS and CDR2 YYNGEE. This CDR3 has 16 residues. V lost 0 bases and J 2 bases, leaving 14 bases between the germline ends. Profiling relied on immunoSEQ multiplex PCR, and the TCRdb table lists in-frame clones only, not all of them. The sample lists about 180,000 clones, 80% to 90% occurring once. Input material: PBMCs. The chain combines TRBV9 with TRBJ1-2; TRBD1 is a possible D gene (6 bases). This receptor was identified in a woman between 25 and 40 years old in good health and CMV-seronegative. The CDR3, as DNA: TGTGCCAGCAGCGTAGATCTTGCCACAGGGAACTATGGCTACACCTTC. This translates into CASSVDLATGNYGYTF.